This entry lists 14 T cell receptor beta chains sequenced from one sample in a study of T cell repertoires in cytomegalovirus infection. TCRdb independently ran MiXCR on the reads; one entry per CDR3 protein. The sample holds approximately 730,000 distinct CDR3 sequences, around 32% seen once. For these TCRs, the target antigens are not known. The sample consisted of cultured PBMCs, taken from culture after CMV antigen stimulation. Receptor source: a human donor in good health (CMV status not recorded). Some clones in this sample may be carry-over from other donors' samples.

This clonotype was counted ten times or more. The chain joins TRBV7-2 to TRBJ2-7; D is undetermined. There are 15 residues in the CDR3. Germline V gives CDR1 SGHTA, CDR2 FQGNSA. Between the trimmed V and J ends, which lost 5 bases and 5 bases, there was a span of 19 bases. The CDR3 DNA reads as TGTGCCAGCAGCCCCGGACCACCCCAATATAACGAGCAGTACTTC. Translated, it gives CASSPGPPQYNEQYF.

This sequence joins TRBV7-9 and TRBJ2-5; possibly TRBD2 for D (5 bases). CDR1 and CDR2 from the germline V gene are SEHNR and FQNEAQ (reference sequence). V lost 5 bases and J 2 bases, leaving 15 bases between the germline ends. The CDR3 loop spans 15 amino acids. In nucleotides, the CDR3 is TGTGCCAGCAGCCCAGGCTTGCCGGGGCAAGAGACCCAGTACTTC. This sequence encodes CASSPGLPGQETQYF.

The V call is TRBV15, the J call TRBJ2-3; D not resolved. The CDR3 is made up of 16 amino acids. Germline V gene lookup returns CDR1 LNHNV and CDR2 YYDKDF (reference sequence). Trimming removed 0 bases at V and 2 bases at J, with 12 bases between. DNA of the CDR3: TGTGCCACCAGCAGAGATAGGGCAGGAATCACAGATACGCAGTATTTT. Amino acid sequence: CATSRDRAGITDTQYF.

The chain joins TRBV2 to TRBJ2-6, with D hard to call. V was shortened by 6 bases and J by 2 bases, with 11 bases between the two germline ends. This CDR3 is built from 15 residues. Germline CDR1 reads SNHLY; CDR2 reads FYNNEI. The CDR3 nucleotides read TGTGCCAGCAGGGAGCAGGTTCCTGGGGCCAACGTCCTGACTTTC. Amino acid sequence: CASREQVPGANVLTF.

The chain is built from TRBV24-1 and TRBJ2-1; 14 bases map to TRBD2. CDR1 and CDR2 from the germline V gene are KGHDR and SFDVKD. This CDR3 is built from 15 residues. The J segment lost 8 bases and the V segment lost 5 bases, leaving 4 bases of the junction unmatched. The CDR3 loop reads CATSVGTSGSDEQFF. The CDR3 nucleotides are TGTGCCACCAGTGTTGGGACTAGCGGGAGCGATGAGCAGTTCTTC.

V and J are TRBV7-9 and TRBJ1-6, with TRBD1 matching 10 bases. Losses at the gene ends were 4 bases for V and 8 bases for J; bases not matched to a gene: 5. The CDR3 is made up of 15 amino acids. The germline gives CDR1 SEHNR, CDR2 FQNEAQ (reference sequence). The CDR3 region is CASSYSGTGDSPLHF. CDR3 coding DNA: TGTGCCAGCAGCTACTCCGGGACAGGGGATTCACCCCTCCACTTT.

This clonotype was seen just once. The CDR3 is CASSLLTGSNYGYTF. CDR3 DNA: TGTGCCAGCAGCCTCTTGACAGGAAGTAACTATGGCTACACCTTC. The genes are TRBV14 and TRBJ1-2; tentatively, D is TRBD1 (6 bases). CDR1 SGHDN and CDR2 FVKESK come from the germline V gene. The CDR3 runs to 15 residues. Trimming stripped 4 bases from V and 1 base from J, with 13 bases between. The variable domain in full, completed from reference TRBV14 and TRBJ1-2, reads EAGVTQFPSHSVIEKGQTVTLRCDPISGHDNLYWYRRVMGKEIKFLLHFVKESKQDESGMPNNRFLAERTGGTYSTLKVQPAELEDSGVYFCASSLLTGSNYGYTFGSGTRLTVV.

The CDR3 nucleotides are TGTGCCAGCAGTGGTGGAAGGGTGTTGAACGAGCAGTACTTC. It translates to CASSGGRVLNEQYF. This chain uses TRBV2 with TRBJ2-7; D gene unclear. Germline CDR1 is SNHLY and CDR2 is FYNNEI. The CDR3 has 14 residues. V gave up 4 bases and J gave up 5 bases, with 15 bases separating them. Filled out from reference TRBV2 and TRBJ2-7, the complete variable domain reads EPEVTQTPSHQVTQMGQEVILRCVPISNHLYFYWYRQILGQKVEFLVSFYNNEISEKSEIFDDQFSVERPDGSNFTLKIRSTKLEDSAMYFCASSGGRVLNEQYFGPGTRLTVT.

The chain has TRBV15 and TRBJ1-3, with 9 nucleotides matching TRBD1. Germline V CDR1 and CDR2: LNHNV, YYDKDF (reference sequence). The CDR3 loop spans 16 amino acids. V lost 4 bases and J lost 4; bases outside the gene matches: 8. The CDR3 sequence: CATSKPGTGLGNTIYF. The CDR3 nucleotides read TGTGCCACCAGCAAGCCCGGGACAGGGTTGGGAAACACCATATATTTT.

This clonotype was seen only a few times. The CDR3 spells CSARVTGRNTEAFF. In DNA, the CDR3 is TGCAGTGCTAGAGTGACAGGGCGGAACACTGAAGCTTTCTTT. The genes are TRBV20-1 and TRBJ1-1; 7 bases agree with TRBD1. The V gene end was trimmed by 1 base and the J gene end by 1 base; junction bases not matched to a gene: 3. Germline V gene lookup returns CDR1 DFQATT and CDR2 SNEGSKA (reference sequence). The CDR3 runs 14 residues.

V usage is TRBV7-6 and J usage is TRBJ2-5, with TRBD2 as a possible D gene (7 bases). Trimming shortened V by 1 base and J by 7 bases, and 19 bases separated the two germline ends. CDR3 length: 16 residues. Germline CDR1 reads SGHVS; CDR2 reads FNYEAQ. The CDR3 protein is CASSLGASGLGGTQYF. The CDR3 bases are TGTGCCAGCAGCTTAGGAGCTAGCGGCCTAGGGGGGACCCAGTACTTC.

This clonotype was observed a handful of times. This chain uses TRBV20-1 with TRBJ1-6; D remains unclear. CDR3 length equals 15 residues. V was shortened by 3 bases and J by 9 bases, with 18 bases between the two germline ends. Germline V gene data show CDR1 as DFQATT and CDR2 as SNEGSKA (reference sequence). The CDR3 bases are TGCAGTGCTAGTTGGCTCAGTGAACTATCTTCACCCCTCCACTTT. Translating it yields CSASWLSELSSPLHF.

This clonotype was counted ten times or more. This chain joins TRBV7-8 and TRBJ2-7; 9 nucleotides agree with TRBD2. In germline, CDR1 is SGHVS, CDR2 FQNEAQ. This CDR3 has 14 residues. The junction had 10 bases not matched to a gene; V was cut back by 4 bases and J by 9 bases. CDR3 sequence: CASSSLSLAGLQYV. The CDR3 DNA sequence: TGTGCCAGCAGCTCCCTATCGCTAGCGGGATTGCAGTACGTC.

The V and J genes are TRBV7-8 and TRBJ2-7; tentative D call: TRBD1 (5 bases). V lost 7 bases to trimming and J lost 6 bases, with 19 bases between them. Germline V gives CDR1 SGHVS, CDR2 FQNEAQ. This CDR3 is 14 amino acids long. CDR3: CASTNWGDRGEQYF. CDR3 coding DNA: TGTGCCAGCACCAATTGGGGCGATAGAGGCGAGCAGTACTTC.